This TCR beta chain was recorded in a study of T cells after posttransplantation cyclophosphamide. Busulfan-fludarabine conditioning, marrow transplant, and cyclophosphamide on days +3 and +4 were administered. Germline loops: CDR1 SGHRS, CDR2 YFSETQ. The CDR3 length is 14 residues. V was cut by 3 bases and J by 3 bases, with 12 bases left in between. TCRdb's copy holds only in-frame clones and misses some; the assay was immunoSEQ multiplex PCR. The sample includes some 6,000 clones, approximately 2% seen only once; the top ten take over 25%. This clone came up a few times. The receptor's source is a male patient aged 30 to 39 who received an allogeneic stem cell transplant from a related donor, was CMV-positive, and had no GVHD. Certain T cells may be donor cells from the graft. Material: PBMCs, obtained 242 days after a stem cell transplant with posttransplant cyclophosphamide. The chain has TRBV5-1 and TRBJ1-1, with D hard to call. CDR3 region: CASSYGYEDTEAFF. The CDR3 bases are TGCGCCAGCAGCTACGGGTATGAGGACACTGAAGCTTTCTTT.